This TCR beta chain was documented in a study of blood T cells in healthy people across ages. Study outcomes and limitations: With donor CMV status unknown, expanded clonotype changes were possibly confounded.

The CDR3 spans 16 residues. Germline lookup yields CDR1 DFQATT and CDR2 SNEGSKA (reference sequence). The V end lost 0 bases, the J end lost 2 bases, and 14 bases lay between the germline ends. Remarks on this clonotype: Its antigen is not known.

The authors ran a second PCR of about 6 to 11 cycles using a sample-barcoded 5' primer and a J-beta primer mix. Each CDR3 protein gets one entry after TCRdb re-called the 5' RACE reads with MiXCR. The repertoire holds hundreds of thousands of distinct CDR3 sequences, with around 43% as singletons. The rearrangement joins TRBV20-1 to TRBJ2-1; D could derive from TRBD1 or TRBD2 (6 bases each). The TCR was taken from a man aged 55 to 70 in good health. The sequencing input was blood. The CDR3 coding sequence is TGCAGTGCTAGAGATGGGGCAAGGGGGGCCTACAATGAGCAGTTCTTC. Encoded protein: CSARDGARGAYNEQFF.